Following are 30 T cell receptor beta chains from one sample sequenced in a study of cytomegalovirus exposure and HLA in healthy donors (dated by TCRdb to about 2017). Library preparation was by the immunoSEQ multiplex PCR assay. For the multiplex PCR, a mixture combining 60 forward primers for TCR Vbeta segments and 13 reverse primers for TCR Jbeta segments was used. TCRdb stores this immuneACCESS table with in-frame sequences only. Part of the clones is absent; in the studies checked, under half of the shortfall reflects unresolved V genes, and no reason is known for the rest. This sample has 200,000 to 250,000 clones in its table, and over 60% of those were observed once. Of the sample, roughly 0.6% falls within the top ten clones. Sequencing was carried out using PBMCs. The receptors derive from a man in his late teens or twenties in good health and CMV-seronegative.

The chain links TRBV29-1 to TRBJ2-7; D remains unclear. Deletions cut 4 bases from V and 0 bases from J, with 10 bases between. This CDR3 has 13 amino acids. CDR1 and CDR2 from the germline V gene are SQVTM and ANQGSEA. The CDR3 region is CSVGKENSYEQYF. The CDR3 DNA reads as TGCAGCGTTGGGAAGGAGAACTCCTACGAGCAGTACTTC.

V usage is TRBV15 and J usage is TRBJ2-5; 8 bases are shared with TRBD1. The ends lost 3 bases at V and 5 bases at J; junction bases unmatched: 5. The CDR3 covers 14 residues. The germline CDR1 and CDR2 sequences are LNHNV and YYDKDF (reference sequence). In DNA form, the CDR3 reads TGTGCCACCAGCAGTCCAGGGGGCGCCGAGACCCAGTACTTC. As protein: CATSSPGGAETQYF.

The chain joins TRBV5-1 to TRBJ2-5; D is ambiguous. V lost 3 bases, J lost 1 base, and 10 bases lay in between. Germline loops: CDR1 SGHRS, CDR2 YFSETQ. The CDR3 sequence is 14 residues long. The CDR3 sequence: CASSSSGSQETQYF. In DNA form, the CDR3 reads TGCGCCAGCAGCTCCTCCGGGTCCCAAGAGACCCAGTACTTC.

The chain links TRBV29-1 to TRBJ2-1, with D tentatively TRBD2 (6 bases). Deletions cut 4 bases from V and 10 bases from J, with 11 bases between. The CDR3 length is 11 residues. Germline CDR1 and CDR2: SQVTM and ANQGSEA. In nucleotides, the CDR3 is TGCAGCGTTGGTGTGGGGAGGGAGCAGTTCTTC. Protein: CSVGVGREQFF.

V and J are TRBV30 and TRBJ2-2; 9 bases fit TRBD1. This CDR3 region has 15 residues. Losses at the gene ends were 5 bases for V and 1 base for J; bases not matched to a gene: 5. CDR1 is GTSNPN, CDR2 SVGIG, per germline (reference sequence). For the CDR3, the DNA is TGTGCCTGGGTCACAGGGGGCGAGAACACCGGGGAGCTGTTTTTT. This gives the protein CAWVTGGENTGELFF.

The chain's CDR3 is CASSEVAGSVDTQYF. The CDR3 bases are TGTGCCAGCAGTGAAGTAGCGGGTTCGGTAGATACGCAGTATTTT. J is TRBJ2-3 and V is TRBV6-1; 7 positions match TRBD2. Germline CDR1 is MNHNS and CDR2 is SASEGT. The length of the CDR3 is 15 residues. V shed 1 base, J shed 5 bases, and the junction held 6 bases outside the gene matches.

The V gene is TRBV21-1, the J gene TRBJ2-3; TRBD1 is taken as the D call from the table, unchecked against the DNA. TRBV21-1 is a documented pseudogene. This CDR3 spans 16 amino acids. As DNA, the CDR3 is TGTGCCAGCAGCAATAGACAGGGGGGCGGCACAGATACGCAGTATTTT. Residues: CASSNRQGGGTDTQYF.

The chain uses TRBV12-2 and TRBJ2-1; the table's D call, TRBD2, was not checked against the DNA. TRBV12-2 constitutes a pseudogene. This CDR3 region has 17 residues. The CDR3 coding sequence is TGTGCAAGTCGCCGGGCGGGGCTAGCGGGAGGGCTGGATGAGCAGTTCTTC. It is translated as CASRRAGLAGGLDEQFF.

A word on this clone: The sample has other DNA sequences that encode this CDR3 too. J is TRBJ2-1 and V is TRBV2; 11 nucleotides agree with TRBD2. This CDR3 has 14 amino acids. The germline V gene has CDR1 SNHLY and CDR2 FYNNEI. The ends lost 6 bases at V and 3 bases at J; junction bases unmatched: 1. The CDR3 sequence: CASSGTSGYNEQFF. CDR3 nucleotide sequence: TGTGCCAGCAGCGGGACTAGCGGCTACAATGAGCAGTTCTTC.

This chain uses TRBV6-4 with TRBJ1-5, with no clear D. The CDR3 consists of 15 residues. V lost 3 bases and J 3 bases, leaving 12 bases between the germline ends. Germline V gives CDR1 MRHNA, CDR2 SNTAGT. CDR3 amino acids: CASSEFSGNNQPQHF. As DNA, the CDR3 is TGTGCCAGCAGTGAGTTTTCGGGTAACAATCAGCCCCAGCATTTT.

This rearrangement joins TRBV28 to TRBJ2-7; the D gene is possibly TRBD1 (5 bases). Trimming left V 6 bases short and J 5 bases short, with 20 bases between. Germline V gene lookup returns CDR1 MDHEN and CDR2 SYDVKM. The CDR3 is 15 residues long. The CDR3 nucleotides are TGTGCCAGCAGCTTAGTTTCAGGGTTTTTCAACGAGCAGTACTTC. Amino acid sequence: CASSLVSGFFNEQYF.

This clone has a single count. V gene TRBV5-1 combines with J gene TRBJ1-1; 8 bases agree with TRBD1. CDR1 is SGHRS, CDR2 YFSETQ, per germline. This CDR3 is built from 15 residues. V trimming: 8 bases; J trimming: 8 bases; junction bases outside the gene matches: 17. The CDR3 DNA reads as TGCGCCAGACCCAAGCAGGGGGCAGGGGAGGGCGAAGCTTTCTTT. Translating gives CARPKQGAGEGEAFF.

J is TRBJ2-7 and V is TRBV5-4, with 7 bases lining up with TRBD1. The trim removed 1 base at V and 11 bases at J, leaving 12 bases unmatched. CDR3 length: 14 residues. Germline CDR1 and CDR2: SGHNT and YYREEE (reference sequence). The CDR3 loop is CASSLYYRDSEKYF. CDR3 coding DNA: TGTGCCAGCAGCTTGTATTATAGGGACAGCGAAAAGTACTTC.

As DNA, the CDR3 is TGCGCCAGCAGCAGGACAGGGGATGCCTACGAGCAGTACTTC. It codes for CASSRTGDAYEQYF. The chain employs TRBV5-1 and TRBJ2-7; TRBD1 matches 9 bases. Per germline, CDR1 SGHRS and CDR2 YFSETQ. There are 14 residues in the CDR3. V was clipped by 4 bases and J by 2 bases; unmatched bases: 4.

The CDR3 nucleotides read TGCGCCAGCAGCCCGCATAGCGCGAGCTCCTACAATGAGCAGTTCTTC. Protein product: CASSPHSASSYNEQFF. V usage is TRBV4-1 and J usage is TRBJ2-1; D is perhaps TRBD2 (5 bases). Per germline, CDR1 MGHRA and CDR2 YSYEKL. This CDR3 spans 16 amino acids. The V end was cut by 4 bases, the J end by 0 bases, with 13 bases between.

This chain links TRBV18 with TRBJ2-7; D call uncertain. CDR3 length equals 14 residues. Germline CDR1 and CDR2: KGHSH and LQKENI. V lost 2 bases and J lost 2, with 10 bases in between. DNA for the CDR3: TGTGCCAGCTCACCAGGCGCGGCTACCTACGAGCAGTACTTC. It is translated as CASSPGAATYEQYF.

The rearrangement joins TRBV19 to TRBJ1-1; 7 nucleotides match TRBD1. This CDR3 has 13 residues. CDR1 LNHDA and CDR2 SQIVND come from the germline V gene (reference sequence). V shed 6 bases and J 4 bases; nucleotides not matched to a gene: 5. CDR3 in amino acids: CASRWTGSTEAFF. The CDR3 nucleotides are TGTGCCAGTAGATGGACAGGCTCCACTGAAGCTTTCTTT.

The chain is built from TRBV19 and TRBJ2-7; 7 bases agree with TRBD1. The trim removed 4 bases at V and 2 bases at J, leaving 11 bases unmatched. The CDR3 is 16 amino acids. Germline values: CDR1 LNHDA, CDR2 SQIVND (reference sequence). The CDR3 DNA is TGTGCCAGTAGTACCCCGCGACAGGGACCTACCTACGAGCAGTACTTC. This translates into CASSTPRQGPTYEQYF.

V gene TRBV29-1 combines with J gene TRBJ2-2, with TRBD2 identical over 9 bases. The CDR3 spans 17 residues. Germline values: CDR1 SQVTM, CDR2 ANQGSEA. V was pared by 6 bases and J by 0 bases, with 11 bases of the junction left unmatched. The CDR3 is CSVPGGSGSSNTGELFF. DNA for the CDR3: TGCAGCGTGCCTGGGGGTAGCGGGAGTTCGAACACCGGGGAGCTGTTTTTT.

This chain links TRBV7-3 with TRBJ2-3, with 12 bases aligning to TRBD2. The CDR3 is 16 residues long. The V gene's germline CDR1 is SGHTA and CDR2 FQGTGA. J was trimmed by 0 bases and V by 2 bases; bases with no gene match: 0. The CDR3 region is CASSLGTSGSTDTQYF. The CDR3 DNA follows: TGTGCCAGCAGCTTAGGGACTAGCGGGAGCACAGATACGCAGTATTTT.

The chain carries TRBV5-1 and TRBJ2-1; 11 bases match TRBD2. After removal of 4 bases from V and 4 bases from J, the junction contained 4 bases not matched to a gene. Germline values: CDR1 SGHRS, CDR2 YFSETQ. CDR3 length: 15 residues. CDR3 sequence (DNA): TGCGCCAGCAGCCCGACTAGCGGGGAATACAATGAGCAGTTCTTC. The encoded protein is CASSPTSGEYNEQFF.

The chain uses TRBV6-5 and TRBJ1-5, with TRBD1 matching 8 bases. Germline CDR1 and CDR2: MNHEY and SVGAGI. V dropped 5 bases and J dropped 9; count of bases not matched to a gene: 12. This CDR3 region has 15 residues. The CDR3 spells CASSVDGQGARPQHF. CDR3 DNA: TGTGCCAGCAGTGTAGATGGACAGGGTGCGAGGCCCCAGCATTTT.

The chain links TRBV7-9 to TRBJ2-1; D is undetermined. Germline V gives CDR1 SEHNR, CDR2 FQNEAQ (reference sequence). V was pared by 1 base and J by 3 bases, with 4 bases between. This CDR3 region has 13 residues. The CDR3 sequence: CASSLGHYNEQFF. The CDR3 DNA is TGTGCCAGCAGCTTAGGACACTACAATGAGCAGTTCTTC.

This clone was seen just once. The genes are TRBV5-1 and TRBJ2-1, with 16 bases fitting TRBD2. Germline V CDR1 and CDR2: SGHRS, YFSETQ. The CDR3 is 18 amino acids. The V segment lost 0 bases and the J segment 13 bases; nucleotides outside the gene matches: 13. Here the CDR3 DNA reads TGCGCCAGCAGCTTGGAAGGTGTTGGGACTAGCGGGAGGGCCACTCAGTTCTTC. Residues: CASSLEGVGTSGRATQFF.

Written as DNA, the CDR3 is TGTGCCACCAGCAGTTTCAGGGGGGCAGGGTTGGTCGGGGAGCTGTTTTTT. Protein sequence: CATSSFRGAGLVGELFF. This rearrangement joins TRBV15 to TRBJ2-2; possibly TRBD1 for D (7 bases). This CDR3 contains 17 residues. Germline CDR1 reads LNHNV; CDR2 reads YYDKDF (reference sequence). The V and J ends lost 3 bases and 7 bases respectively, with 21 bases between them. Full variable domain (missing parts from reference TRBV15 and TRBJ2-2): DAMVIQNPRYQVTQFGKPVTLSCSQTLNHNVMYWYQQKSSQAPKLLFHYYDKDFNNEADTPDNFQSRRPNTSFCFLDIRSPGLGDTAMYLCATSSFRGAGLVGELFFGEGSRLTVL.

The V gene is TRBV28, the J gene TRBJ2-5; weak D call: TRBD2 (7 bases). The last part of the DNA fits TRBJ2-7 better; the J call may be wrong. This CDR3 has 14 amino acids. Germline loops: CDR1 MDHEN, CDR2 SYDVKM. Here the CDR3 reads CASTWGGTSYEQYF. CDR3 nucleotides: TGTGCCAGCACCTGGGGAGGGACAAGCTACGAGCAGTACTTC.

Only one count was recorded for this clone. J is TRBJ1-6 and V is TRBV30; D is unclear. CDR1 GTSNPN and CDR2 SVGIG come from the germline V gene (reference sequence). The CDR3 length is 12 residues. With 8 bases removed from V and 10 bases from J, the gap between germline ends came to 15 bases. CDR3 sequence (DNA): TGTGCCGGAGGGCCGGACGGGTCACCCCTCCACTTT. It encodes CAGGPDGSPLHF.

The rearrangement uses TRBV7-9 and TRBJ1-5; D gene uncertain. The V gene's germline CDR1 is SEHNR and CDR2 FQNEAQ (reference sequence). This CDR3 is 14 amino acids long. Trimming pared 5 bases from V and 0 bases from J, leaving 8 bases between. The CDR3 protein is CASSPSSSNQPQHF. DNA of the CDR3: TGTGCCAGCAGCCCGTCGTCTAGCAATCAGCCCCAGCATTTT. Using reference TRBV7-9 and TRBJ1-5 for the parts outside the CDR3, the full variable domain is DTGVSQNPRHKITKRGQNVTFRCDPISEHNRLYWYRQTLGQGPEFLTYFQNEAQLEKSRLLSDRFSAERPKGSFSTLEIQRTEQGDSAMYLCASSPSSSNQPQHFGDGTRLSIL.

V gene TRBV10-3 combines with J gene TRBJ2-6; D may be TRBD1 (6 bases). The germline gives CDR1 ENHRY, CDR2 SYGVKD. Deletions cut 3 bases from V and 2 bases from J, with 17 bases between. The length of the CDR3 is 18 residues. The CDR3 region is CAISESGASLPGANVLTF. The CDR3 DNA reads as TGTGCCATCAGTGAATCAGGGGCGTCCCTTCCTGGGGCCAACGTCCTGACTTTC.

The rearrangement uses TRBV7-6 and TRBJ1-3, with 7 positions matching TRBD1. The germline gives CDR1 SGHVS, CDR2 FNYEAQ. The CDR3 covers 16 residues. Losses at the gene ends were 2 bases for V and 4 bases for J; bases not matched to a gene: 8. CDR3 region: CASSLKGLGGGNTIYF. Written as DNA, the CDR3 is TGTGCCAGCAGCTTAAAGGGCCTAGGGGGCGGAAACACCATATATTTT.